These T cell receptor beta chains were read from a single sample in a study of blood T cell repertoires in COVID-19. The repertoire was sequenced with immunoSEQ multiplex PCR; TCRdb's copy has only in-frame clones and lacks some. The table has about 130,000 clones, approximately 83% seen once. Sequencing input: peripheral blood. The receptors derive from a man older than 75 with active or convalescent COVID-19. Both conserved end residues are part of each CDR3. A D gene is named only where the DNA matches it firmly. For some rows the clone size is stated as once, few or many, or as a class when expanded; others skip it.

TRBJ2-1	NA	TRBD2	TRBV6-2/TRBV6-3	TGTGCCAGCAGCGCTAGCGGGGGGGTCTACAATGAGCAGTTCTTC	CASSASGGVYNEQFF
TRBJ2-5	NA	TRBD2	TRBV9	TGTGCCAGCAGCGTAGTTCGACTAGCGCAAGAGACCCAGTACTTC	CASSVVRLAQETQYF
TRBJ2-3	NA	TRBD1	TRBV6-5	TGTGCCAGCAGTTTACGACAGGGCCATAGCACAGATACGCAGTATTTT	CASSLRQGHSTDTQYF
TRBJ2-7	NA	NA	TRBV5-1	TGCGCCAGCAGCTCCGGGACTCCTCAGCTCGAGCAGTACTTC	CASSSGTPQLEQYF
TRBJ1-5	NA	TRBD1	TRBV6-5	TGTGCCAGCAGTTCCTTGGACAGGGGAAGCAATCAGCCCCAGCATTTT	CASSSLDRGSNQPQHF
TRBJ2-1	NA	NA	TRBV7-9	TGTGCCAGCAGCCCCGGGGGTTCACGGCAGTTCTTC	CASSPGGSRQFF
TRBJ2-1	NA	NA	TRBV12-3/TRBV12-4	TGTGCCAGCAGTTTAGGGACAGTCAGTGAGCAGTTCTTC	CASSLGTVSEQFF
TRBJ1-1	NA	TRBD1	TRBV6-5	TGTGCCAGCAGTTACACAGGGGGCCGCACTGAAGCTTTCTTT	CASSYTGGRTEAFF
TRBJ1-2	NA	NA	TRBV21-1	TGTGCCAGCAGCAAAGCGGGACAGGGGGCCTGTCTCATCTATGGCTACACCTTC	CASSKAGQGACLIYGYTF
TRBJ1-1	NA	TRBD1	TRBV11-3	TGTGCCAGCAGCCCGCGACAGGGGGAAGAAGCTTTCTTT	CASSPRQGEEAFF
TRBJ1-2	NA	NA	TRBV18	TGTGCCAGCTCACCCGGGAACAGGGCTGGGGGCTACACCTTC	CASSPGNRAGGYTF
TRBJ2-3	NA	NA	TRBV5-1	TGCGCCAGCAGCTTGCTTAGCGGAGAAGTCACAGATACGCAGTATTTT	CASSLLSGEVTDTQYF
TRBJ1-3	once	NA	TRBV19	TGTGCCAGTACCAATCAGGCCCGGTCTCTCTCTGGAAACACCATATATTTT	CASTNQARSLSGNTIYF
TRBJ1-5	NA	NA	TRBV6-4	TGTGCCAGCAGTGACTCGGCAGGTTCCCATCAGCCCCAGCATTTT	CASSDSAGSHQPQHF
TRBJ2-2	NA	NA	TRBV5-1	TGCGCCAGCAGCTTCAGGGCAGGAAGCAGGTCCGGGGAGCTGTTTTTT	CASSFRAGSRSGELFF
TRBJ2-1	NA	NA	TRBV5-1	TGCGCCAGCAGCTTGCTCAGCTCCTACAATGAGCAGTTCTTC	CASSLLSSYNEQFF
TRBJ1-4	NA	NA	TRBV7-2	TGTGCCAGCAGCAGAAGCATAGCAACTAATGAAAAACTGTTTTTT	CASSRSIATNEKLFF
TRBJ1-2	NA	NA	TRBV6-2/TRBV6-3	TGTGCCAGCAGCCCGGACATGTACTATGGCTACACCTTC	CASSPDMYYGYTF
TRBJ2-5	NA	NA	TRBV5-4	TGTGCCAGCAGCTACGTGGGGGCAGAGACCCAGTACTTC	CASSYVGAETQYF
TRBJ2-5	NA	NA	TRBV15	TGTGCCACCAGCGTAGAGTCGGTTGGAGAGACCCAGTACTTC	CATSVESVGETQYF
TRBJ2-3	NA	TRBD2	TRBV7-3	TGTGCCAGCAGCTTAAACGGGGGGTTAACAGATACGCAGTATTTT	CASSLNGGLTDTQYF
TRBJ2-3	NA	TRBD2	TRBV7-3	TGTGCCAGCAGCTCAGGACTAGCGACAGATACGCAGTATTTT	CASSSGLATDTQYF
TRBJ2-3	NA	NA	TRBV6-6	TGTGCCAGCCTTCGAGGGTCTACGAACACAGATACGCAGTATTTT	CASLRGSTNTDTQYF
TRBJ2-1	NA	NA	TRBV5-1	TGCGCCAGCAGCCCCGAATTCGGCGGGTACAATGAGCAGTTCTTC	CASSPEFGGYNEQFF
TRBJ1-1	NA	NA	TRBV9	TGTGCCAGCAGCGTAGATTTCCGGGAGAAAGGGACTGAAGCTTTCTTT	CASSVDFREKGTEAFF
TRBJ2-1	NA	TRBD2	TRBV3-1/TRBV3-2	TGTGCCAGCAGCCAAGAGTTGGGACTAGCGGGAGATTACACCTACAATGAGCAGTTCTTC	CASSQELGLAGDYTYNEQFF
TRBJ1-3	NA	TRBD1	TRBV28	TGTGCCAGCAGTTCGCCCCCGTCAGGGGGATCTGGAAACACCATATATTTT	CASSSPPSGGSGNTIYF
TRBJ1-1	NA	TRBD1	TRBV29-1	TGCAGCGTTGGGAGCCGGACAGGGACTGAAGCTTTCTTT	CSVGSRTGTEAFF
TRBJ2-7	NA	TRBD1	TRBV10-1	TGCGCCAGCAGAGTAAACAGGGGCCACGAGCAGTACTTC	CASRVNRGHEQYF
TRBJ1-2	NA	NA	TRBV9	TGTGCCAGCAGCGTAGCTACTTCGGGGAGGAACTATGGCTACACCTTC	CASSVATSGRNYGYTF
TRBJ1-1	NA	NA	TRBV5-1	TGCGCCAGCAGCTTGGCGGGACACGCGAACACTGAAGCTTTCTTT	CASSLAGHANTEAFF
TRBJ1-4	NA	NA	TRBV5-1	TGCGCCAGCAGCTTGGGACAAGAAAATGAAAAACTGTTTTTT	CASSLGQENEKLFF